This entry lists 16 T cell receptor beta chains sequenced from one sample in a study of T-cell memory formation after mild COVID-19. From the 5' RACE reads, TCRdb called clonotypes with MiXCR, one entry per CDR3 protein. This sample has roughly 130,000 distinct CDR3 sequences, with 16% found just once. The sample taken for sequencing was PBMCs or a T cell subset sorted from them (not recorded which). Receptors originate from an adult woman who had mild COVID-19 (a few samples of this study predate the infection). Cell type and time point are not known.

This rearrangement joins TRBV29-1 to TRBJ1-2; the match to TRBD1 covers 10 bases. From germline, CDR1 is SQVTM and CDR2 ANQGSEA. V trimming: 7 bases; J trimming: 8 bases; junction bases outside the gene matches: 7. This CDR3 is 12 amino acids long. The CDR3 bases are TGCAGCGGGACAGGGGGAACGGGAGGCTACACCTTC. Translation gives CSGTGGTGGYTF.

This clonotype was seen a few times. The chain combines TRBV5-5 with TRBJ2-7, with a possible D match to TRBD2 (6 bases). The germline V and J ends were trimmed by 0 bases and 3 bases, with 16 bases remaining between them. The germline CDR1 and CDR2 sequences are SGHKS and YYEKEE (reference sequence). This CDR3 spans 16 amino acids. The CDR3 sequence is CASSLDYRGMGYEQYF. DNA for the CDR3: TGTGCCAGCAGCTTGGATTACCGGGGGATGGGCTACGAGCAGTACTTC.

The chain links TRBV14 to TRBJ2-3; 9 positions agree with TRBD2. J was trimmed by 2 bases and V by 1 base; bases with no gene match: 7. Germline CDR1 SGHDN, CDR2 FVKESK. CDR3 length: 17 amino acids. The CDR3 DNA reads TGTGCCAGCAGCCAAGGTTCCCTAGCGGGGTCCACAGATACGCAGTATTTT. It yields the protein CASSQGSLAGSTDTQYF.

This chain joins TRBV15 and TRBJ2-1, with 7 bases lining up with TRBD1. The CDR3 runs 15 residues. After removal of 1 base from V and 9 bases from J, the junction contained 9 bases not matched to a gene. Germline lookup yields CDR1 LNHNV and CDR2 YYDKDF (reference sequence). The CDR3 bases are TGTGCCACCAGCAGAGTTGACAGGGCAGGGGGTGAGCAGTTCTTC. This sequence encodes CATSRVDRAGGEQFF. Full variable domain (outside the CDR3, taken from reference TRBV15 and TRBJ2-1): DAMVIQNPRYQVTQFGKPVTLSCSQTLNHNVMYWYQQKSSQAPKLLFHYYDKDFNNEADTPDNFQSRRPNTSFCFLDIRSPGLGDTAMYLCATSRVDRAGGEQFFGPGTRLTVL.

This chain links TRBV7-6 with TRBJ2-7, with D possibly being TRBD2 (6 bases). CDR1 SGHVS and CDR2 FNYEAQ come from the germline V gene. This CDR3 has 15 residues. The V gene lost 0 bases and the J gene lost 5 bases, with 14 bases spanning the gap. Here the CDR3 DNA reads TGTGCCAGCAGCTTAGCGGGAGGCCGGAGAAACGAGCAGTACTTC. It yields the protein CASSLAGGRRNEQYF.

This clonotype has only a few counts. This chain uses TRBV6-5 with TRBJ1-2; 9 bases line up with TRBD1. Germline CDR1 is MNHEY and CDR2 is SVGAGI. V lost 6 bases and J lost 5; bases outside the gene matches: 7. CDR3 length: 14 residues. The CDR3 region has the DNA TGTGCCAGCAGCGGGACAGGGAGCGGTTATGGCTACACCTTC. Its translation is CASSGTGSGYGYTF.

J is TRBJ1-2 and V is TRBV4-1, with D unclear. V gave up 2 bases and J gave up 3 bases, with 10 bases separating them. CDR1 is MGHRA, CDR2 YSYEKL, per germline. The CDR3 contains 14 residues. The CDR3 bases are TGCGCCAGCAGCCAAAAGGGATTTTACTATGGCTACACCTTC. Encoded protein: CASSQKGFYYGYTF.

The chain couples TRBV4-3 to TRBJ2-2, with D hard to call. Trimming removed 1 base from V and 4 bases from J, with 13 bases in between. Germline V gene lookup returns CDR1 LGHNA and CDR2 YSLEER. The CDR3 loop spans 16 amino acids. CDR3 residues: CASSQVGARSTGELFF. The DNA for the CDR3 is TGCGCCAGCAGCCAAGTAGGAGCTAGGAGCACCGGGGAGCTGTTTTTT.

The CDR3 DNA reads TGTGCCAGCAGTGGGAACACCGGGGAGCTGTTTTTT. Its protein product is CASSGNTGELFF. The chain employs TRBV7-3 and TRBJ2-2; D gene ambiguous. Germline CDR1 SGHTA, CDR2 FQGTGA. The ends were cut back, 6 bases at V and 1 base at J, with 3 bases in the middle. This CDR3 has 12 amino acids.

The chain employs TRBV7-2 and TRBJ2-1; tentative D call: TRBD2 (6 bases). CDR3 size: 17 residues. CDR1 is SGHTA, CDR2 FQGNSA, per germline. V was shortened by 1 base and J by 8 bases, with 21 bases between the two germline ends. The CDR3 sequence is CASSLGVSELAQDEQFF. CDR3 sequence (DNA): TGTGCCAGCAGCTTAGGCGTAAGTGAGCTAGCGCAAGATGAGCAGTTCTTC.

The chain couples TRBV4-1 to TRBJ2-7, with D hard to call. V was pared by 1 base and J by 3 bases, with 13 bases between. Germline V gene data show CDR1 as MGHRA and CDR2 as YSYEKL. CDR3 size: 15 residues. The DNA of the CDR3 is TGCGCCAGCAGCCAAGGTGGTTTCGGAGACTACGAGCAGTACTTC. Translated: CASSQGGFGDYEQYF.

This clonotype has a handful of counts. The chain recombines TRBV21-1 with TRBJ2-2; the DNA was not used to check the table's D call, TRBD2. TRBV21-1 is assigned pseudogene status. This CDR3 is 17 amino acids long. The CDR3 loop is CASSKVAGTSETGELFF. Here the CDR3 DNA reads TGTGCCAGCAGCAAAGTAGCGGGGACTAGCGAAACCGGGGAGCTGTTTTTT.

This clonotype appeared many times. The chain uses TRBV4-3 and TRBJ2-1; TRBD2 aligns across 14 bases. From germline, CDR1 is LGHNA and CDR2 YSLEER. V dropped 6 bases and J dropped 9; count of bases not matched to a gene: 1. The CDR3 is 13 amino acids. CDR3 region: CASRTSGRVEQFF. CDR3 DNA sequence: TGCGCCAGCAGGACTAGCGGGAGGGTTGAGCAGTTCTTC.

This clonotype occurred a few times. J is TRBJ2-7 and V is TRBV14; D gene ambiguous. V lost 2 bases to trimming and J lost 2 bases, with 7 bases between them. From germline, CDR1 is SGHDN and CDR2 FVKESK. The CDR3 loop spans 13 amino acids. Here the CDR3 reads CASSQLKTYEQYF. The CDR3 DNA sequence: TGTGCCAGCAGCCAACTTAAGACCTACGAGCAGTACTTC.

This clonotype was counted a few times. The chain is built from TRBV12-3 or TRBV12-4 and TRBJ2-5; D remains unclear. This CDR3 comprises 12 residues. The V and J ends lost 6 bases and 5 bases respectively, with 10 bases between them. The CDR3 DNA is TGTGCCAGCAGGCCTCTGGGGGAGACCCAGTACTTC. This encodes CASRPLGETQYF.

The chain links TRBV11-2 to TRBJ1-6; no clear D. CDR1 is SGHAT and CDR2 is FQNNGV in the germline V gene. V was pared by 0 bases and J by 6 bases, with 3 bases between. The CDR3 extends over 13 amino acids. CDR3 sequence reads: CASSLDANSPLHF. The DNA of the CDR3 is TGTGCCAGCAGCTTAGACGCTAATTCACCCCTCCACTTT.